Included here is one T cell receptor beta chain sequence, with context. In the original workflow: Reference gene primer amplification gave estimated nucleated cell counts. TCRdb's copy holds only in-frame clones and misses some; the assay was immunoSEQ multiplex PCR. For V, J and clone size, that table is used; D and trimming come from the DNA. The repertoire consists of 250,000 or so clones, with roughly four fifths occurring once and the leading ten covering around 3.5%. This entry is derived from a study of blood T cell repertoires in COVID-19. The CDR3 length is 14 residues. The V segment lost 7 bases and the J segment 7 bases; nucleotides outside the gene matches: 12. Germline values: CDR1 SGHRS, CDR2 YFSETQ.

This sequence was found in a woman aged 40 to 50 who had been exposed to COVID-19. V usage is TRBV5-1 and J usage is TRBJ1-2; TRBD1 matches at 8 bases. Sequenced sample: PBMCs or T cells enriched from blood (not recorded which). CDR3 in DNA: TGCGCCAGCTTCCAGACAGGGGAAGGTACTGGCTACACCTTC. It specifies CASFQTGEGTGYTF.